This TCR beta chain derives from a study of blood T cells in healthy people across ages. Sample-barcoded 5' priming and a J-beta primer mix drove a second PCR of roughly 6 to 12 cycles. Each cDNA molecule was tagged by a template-switch adaptor with 12 random nucleotides. All samples gave at least 2.5 million CDR3-containing paired-end reads. TCRdb re-called the 5' RACE reads through MiXCR, storing one row per CDR3 protein. Of roughly 860,000 distinct CDR3 sequences in the sample, approximately 65% are singletons; the top ten hold 25% to 30%. A word on this clonotype: Its antigen is unknown.

Germline values: CDR1 KGHSH, CDR2 LQKENI. V lost 2 bases, J lost 7 bases, and 18 bases lay in between. The CDR3 spans 16 residues. Findings and limits, study-wide: While age rose, TCR beta diversity per million T cells dropped in a roughly linear way. Across samples, TCR beta diversity tracked strongly with naive T cell percentage.

The sequenced sample was blood. The source of this sequence is a man aged 25-40 years in good health. The J gene is TRBJ2-1, the V gene TRBV18; D not certain. The CDR3 sequence is CASSPWSNKVGNEQFF. The CDR3 DNA follows: TGTGCCAGCTCACCATGGAGTAACAAGGTCGGGAATGAGCAGTTCTTC.